The 26 T cell receptor beta chains presented below share a single source sample, sequenced in a study of blood T cell repertoires in COVID-19. Some clones are missing from TCRdb's copy, which holds only in-frame ones; the method was immunoSEQ multiplex PCR. The data show almost 50,000 clones, with less than 90% seen just once and around 1.5% held by the top ten. The sequencing sample was made of peripheral blood. The receptors here all came from a man in his fifties with acute or convalescent COVID-19.

The chain has TRBV7-2 and TRBJ1-5; possible D gene TRBD1, 5 bases. V was trimmed by 0 bases and J by 0 bases, leaving 9 bases between them. This CDR3 is 16 amino acids long. Germline V lookup: CDR1 SGHTA, CDR2 FQGNSA. The CDR3 bases are TGTGCCAGCAGCTTAGCGGGGCATAGTAGCAATCAGCCCCAGCATTTT. It specifies CASSLAGHSSNQPQHF.

This clone was seen only once. V gene TRBV28 combines with J gene TRBJ2-1; weak D call: TRBD2 (6 bases). The germline V gene encodes CDR1 MDHEN and CDR2 SYDVKM. The V end lost 7 bases, the J end lost 0 bases, and 10 bases lay between the germline ends. The length of the CDR3 is 14 residues. CDR3 sequence: CASTAGNSYNEQFF. DNA of the CDR3: TGTGCCAGCACGGCGGGGAACTCCTACAATGAGCAGTTCTTC.

This chain uses TRBV3-1 (or the pseudogene TRBV3-2) with TRBJ2-1; 8 bases are shared with TRBD2. V lost 1 base and J lost 2; bases outside the gene matches: 1. The CDR3 runs to 15 residues. Germline CDR1 reads LGHDT; CDR2 reads YNNKEL (reference sequence). The CDR3 loop reads CASSQGSGTYNEQFF. In DNA, the CDR3 is TGTGCCAGCAGCCAAGGTAGCGGGACCTACAATGAGCAGTTCTTC.

The chain is built from TRBV5-6 and TRBJ2-3, with 8 bases aligning to TRBD2. This CDR3 spans 15 amino acids. Trimming cost V 0 bases and J 4 bases; bases outside gene matches: 4. Per germline, CDR1 SGHDT and CDR2 YYEEEE. CDR3 coding DNA: TGTGCCAGCAGCTTGGTGACTAGCGAGTCAGATACGCAGTATTTT. Translating it yields CASSLVTSESDTQYF.

The chain has TRBV5-6 and TRBJ2-2; 7 bases line up with TRBD1. The CDR3 covers 16 residues. CDR1 is SGHDT and CDR2 is YYEEEE in the germline V gene. V lost 6 bases and J lost 1; bases outside the gene matches: 9. The CDR3 DNA reads as TGTGCCAGCAACCGTCGGACAGGCCTGAACACCGGGGAGCTGTTTTTT. Translated, it gives CASNRRTGLNTGELFF.

This sequence joins TRBV6-5 and TRBJ1-2; D uncertain. Germline assignment: CDR1 MNHEY and CDR2 SVGAGI. The V gene lost 2 bases and the J gene lost 6 bases, with 13 bases spanning the gap. CDR3 length: 14 residues. In DNA form, the CDR3 reads TGTGCCAGCAGTTACGGACGGACTTCCGATGGCTACACCTTC. Its protein is CASSYGRTSDGYTF.

This clone was detected a few times. This sequence joins TRBV3-1 (or the pseudogene TRBV3-2) and TRBJ1-3; weak D call: TRBD1 (5 bases). CDR1 and CDR2 (germline): LGHDT, YNNKEL (reference sequence). V lost 4 bases, J lost 0 bases, and 10 bases lay in between. This CDR3 region has 15 residues. The CDR3 region is CASSLRATSGNTIYF. The CDR3 DNA follows: TGTGCCAGCAGCCTCAGGGCAACCTCTGGAAACACCATATATTTT.

The chain couples TRBV27 to TRBJ2-1; 13 bases agree with TRBD2. The CDR3 covers 14 residues. Germline CDR1 reads MNHEY; CDR2 reads SMNVEV (reference sequence). Trimming at V came to 7 bases and at J to 7 bases, leaving 4 bases not matched to a gene. CDR3 coding DNA: TGTGCCAGCAAGACTAGCGGGAGGTTGAATGAGCAGTTCTTC. Its protein is CASKTSGRLNEQFF.

This chain connects TRBV7-8 to TRBJ1-4; 9 bases align to TRBD1. V was pared by 0 bases and J by 7 bases, with 6 bases of the junction left unmatched. Per germline, CDR1 SGHVS and CDR2 FQNEAQ. The length of the CDR3 is 16 residues. The CDR3 reads CASSLAGTGRSEKLFF. The CDR3 nucleotides are TGTGCCAGCAGCTTAGCGGGGACAGGGAGGAGTGAAAAACTGTTTTTT.

The rearrangement uses TRBV27 and TRBJ1-3; a weak D match, TRBD1 (6 bases). Germline CDR1 MNHEY, CDR2 SMNVEV (reference sequence). V was shortened by 5 bases and J by 5 bases, with 25 bases between the two germline ends. This CDR3 comprises 18 residues. The DNA for the CDR3 is TGTGCCAGCAGTCCAGGGGTTGTCGCCACAACCCGTAGAAACACCATATATTTT. This encodes CASSPGVVATTRRNTIYF.

This clone has a single count. The rearrangement joins TRBV15 to TRBJ2-7; 12 bases fit TRBD2. Per germline, CDR1 LNHNV and CDR2 YYDKDF (reference sequence). V lost 5 bases, J lost 2 bases, and 10 bases stayed unmatched. This CDR3 has 17 residues. The CDR3 is CATSGRTSGGSTYEQYF. CDR3 coding DNA: TGTGCCACCAGCGGCCGAACTAGCGGGGGGTCTACCTACGAGCAGTACTTC.

The V and J genes are TRBV7-2 and TRBJ2-5, with D possibly being TRBD1 (6 bases). Germline V gene data show CDR1 as SGHTA and CDR2 as FQGNSA. Trimming took 1 base from V and 5 from J, leaving 11 bases between them. This CDR3 is 14 amino acids long. The CDR3 nucleotides read TGTGCCAGCAGCTTAGGAGGGGGTCTGGAGACCCAGTACTTC. Amino acid sequence: CASSLGGGLETQYF.

The V call is TRBV9, the J call TRBJ1-4, with D tentatively TRBD1 (6 bases). V was trimmed by 0 bases and J by 8 bases, leaving 11 bases between them. The CDR3 loop spans 14 amino acids. The germline V gene encodes CDR1 SGDLS and CDR2 YYNGEE. The CDR3 DNA reads TGTGCCAGCAGCGTAGCGGGGGGGCTCGAAAAACTGTTTTTT. Its protein is CASSVAGGLEKLFF. The whole variable domain, remainder taken from reference TRBV9 and TRBJ1-4, is DSGVTQTPKHLITATGQRVTLRCSPRSGDLSVYWYQQSLDQGLQFLIQYYNGEERAKGNILERFSAQQFPDLHSELNLSSLELGDSALYFCASSVAGGLEKLFFGSGTQLSVL.

The chain combines TRBV27 with TRBJ2-1; D call uncertain. V lost 0 bases and J 7 bases, leaving 7 bases between the germline ends. This CDR3 comprises 13 residues. The germline CDR1 and CDR2 sequences are MNHEY and SMNVEV (reference sequence). This chain's CDR3 is CASSLSSVNEQFF. The CDR3 nucleotides read TGTGCCAGCAGTTTATCCTCGGTGAATGAGCAGTTCTTC.

V gene TRBV28 combines with J gene TRBJ1-1; D gene unclear. V was clipped by 3 bases and J by 4 bases, with 12 bases between them. The CDR3 length is 14 residues. Germline values: CDR1 MDHEN, CDR2 SYDVKM. The CDR3 loop reads CASSFVEVSTEAFF. CDR3 sequence (DNA): TGTGCCAGCAGTTTCGTAGAGGTGAGCACTGAAGCTTTCTTT.

The rearrangement joins TRBV19 to TRBJ2-1; 13 bases align to TRBD2. The CDR3 runs to 18 residues. Looked up from germline, CDR1 is LNHDA and CDR2 is SQIVND (reference sequence). Germline trimming cut 2 bases from V and 4 bases from J; bases unmatched to any gene: 8. Here the CDR3 reads CASSIKLAGGPVYNEQFF. The CDR3 region has the DNA TGTGCCAGTAGTATAAAACTAGCGGGAGGGCCGGTATACAATGAGCAGTTCTTC.

The CDR3 coding sequence is TGTGCCAGCAGCGTAGGTGGGACTAGCGACAATGAGCAGTTCTTC. Its translation is CASSVGGTSDNEQFF. The V gene is TRBV9, the J gene TRBJ2-1, with TRBD2 matching 10 bases. Germline V gives CDR1 SGDLS, CDR2 YYNGEE. Trimming at V came to 0 bases and at J to 5 bases, leaving 2 bases not matched to a gene. CDR3 size: 15 residues.

This sequence joins TRBV28 and TRBJ1-5; 8 bases map to TRBD1. V shed 2 bases and J 6 bases; nucleotides not matched to a gene: 6. CDR3 length equals 15 residues. Germline V CDR1 and CDR2: MDHEN, SYDVKM. The CDR3 protein is CASSLGRGPVQPQHF. CDR3 sequence (DNA): TGTGCCAGCAGTTTAGGCAGGGGGCCGGTTCAGCCCCAGCATTTT.

The chain uses TRBV9 and TRBJ2-3, with 8 bases lining up with TRBD2. CDR1 and CDR2 from the germline V gene are SGDLS and YYNGEE. V trimming: 0 bases; J trimming: 6 bases; junction bases outside the gene matches: 9. CDR3 length equals 16 residues. The CDR3 protein is CASSVVPRGAYDTQYF. CDR3 sequence (DNA): TGTGCCAGCAGCGTAGTTCCGCGGGGGGCTTACGATACGCAGTATTTT.

The chain has TRBV19 and TRBJ1-4; the D is unclear. Germline loops: CDR1 LNHDA, CDR2 SQIVND (reference sequence). This CDR3 has 13 amino acids. V was pared by 5 bases and J by 8 bases, with 12 bases between. This CDR3 is CASSRGFGEKLFF. CDR3 DNA: TGTGCCAGTAGTCGAGGGTTTGGCGAAAAACTGTTTTTT.

The J gene is TRBJ1-2, the V gene TRBV24-1; 8 bases agree with TRBD1. The CDR3 is 16 residues long. From germline, CDR1 is KGHDR and CDR2 SFDVKD. J was trimmed by 3 bases and V by 5 bases; bases with no gene match: 10. CDR3 sequence: CATSGGSTGVDYGYTF. CDR3 DNA: TGTGCCACCAGTGGGGGGTCGACAGGGGTCGACTATGGCTACACCTTC.

This rearrangement joins TRBV6-5 to TRBJ2-7, with a possible D match to TRBD2 (5 bases). Trimming left V 0 bases short and J 4 bases short, with 10 bases between. Germline CDR1 MNHEY, CDR2 SVGAGI. The CDR3 contains 14 residues. In DNA form, the CDR3 reads TGTGCCAGCAGTTACTCCATTCGGGGTTACGAGCAGTACTTC. Its translation: CASSYSIRGYEQYF.

This clone has more than one count but fewer than ten. The J gene is TRBJ1-2, the V gene TRBV2; tentative D call: TRBD1 (6 bases). The germline V gene has CDR1 SNHLY and CDR2 FYNNEI. The CDR3 runs 15 residues. The CDR3 DNA reads TGTGCTAAAAGCGGGACATCAGATACTAACTATGGCTACACCTTC. Protein: CAKSGTSDTNYGYTF.

CDR3 bases: TGTGCCAGCAGCCCCTCGGTCCAAACTAGCACAGATACGCAGTATTTT. Its translation: CASSPSVQTSTDTQYF. V is TRBV6-6 and J is TRBJ2-3, with no clear D. The CDR3 has 16 residues. Trimming shortened V by 6 bases and J by 0 bases, and 16 bases separated the two germline ends. Per germline, CDR1 MNHNY and CDR2 SVGAGI (reference sequence).

The chain couples TRBV19 to TRBJ1-5; tentatively, D is TRBD1 (6 bases). The CDR3 length is 14 residues. Trimming removed 9 bases from V and 3 bases from J, with 15 bases in between. The germline CDR1 and CDR2 sequences are LNHDA and SQIVND (reference sequence). The CDR3 DNA reads as TGTGCCAGCTCAAACAGGGAGATCAATCAGCCCCAGCATTTT. This encodes CASSNREINQPQHF. Supplemented by reference TRBV19 and TRBJ1-5, the full variable domain reads DGGITQSPKYLFRKEGQNVTLSCEQNLNHDAMYWYRQDPGQGLRLIYYSQIVNDFQKGDIAEGYSVSREKKESFPLTVTSAQKNPTAFYLCASSNREINQPQHFGDGTRLSIL.

V is TRBV19 and J is TRBJ1-3, with 10 bases matching TRBD1. This CDR3 has 15 amino acids. CDR1 and CDR2 from the germline V gene are LNHDA and SQIVND (reference sequence). V lost 5 bases to trimming and J lost 2 bases; unmatched junction nucleotides: 3. CDR3 residues: CASSGQGEAGNTIYF. As DNA, the CDR3 is TGTGCCAGTAGTGGACAGGGGGAGGCTGGAAACACCATATATTTT.